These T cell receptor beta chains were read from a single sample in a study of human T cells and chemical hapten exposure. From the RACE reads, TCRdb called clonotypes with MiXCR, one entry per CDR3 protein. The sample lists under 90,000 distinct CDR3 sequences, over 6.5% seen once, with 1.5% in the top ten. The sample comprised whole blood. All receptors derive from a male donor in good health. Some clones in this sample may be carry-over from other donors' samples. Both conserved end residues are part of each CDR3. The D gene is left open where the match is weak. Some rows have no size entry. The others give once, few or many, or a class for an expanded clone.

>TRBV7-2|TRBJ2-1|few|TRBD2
CASSLVTAGGGGQFF
TGTGCCAGCAGCTTAGTCACGGCGGGAGGGGGTGGGCAGTTCTTC
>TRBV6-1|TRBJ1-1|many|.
CASNARVNTEAFF
TGTGCCAGCAATGCCAGGGTGAACACTGAAGCTTTCTTT
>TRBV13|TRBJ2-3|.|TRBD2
CASSLSSGGPSTDTQYF
TGTGCCAGCAGCTTGTCCAGCGGGGGCCCTAGCACAGATACGCAGTATTTT
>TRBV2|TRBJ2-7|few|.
CASRPTPPQEEQYF
TGTGCCAGCCGCCCGACTCCTCCACAAGAGGAGCAGTACTTC
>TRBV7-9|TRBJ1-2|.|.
CASSSPQQDSNGYTF
TGTGCCAGCAGCTCCCCCCAGCAGGATTCTAATGGCTACACCTTC
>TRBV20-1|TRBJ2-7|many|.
CSAAIGGEQYF
TGCAGTGCCGCCATAGGGGGCGAGCAGTACTTC
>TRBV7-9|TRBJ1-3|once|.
CASSAGSRADSGNTIYF
TGTGCCAGCAGCGCAGGCTCCCGAGCTGACTCTGGAAACACCATATATTTT
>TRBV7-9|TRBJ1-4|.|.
CASSSTPGRRDEKLFF
TGTGCCAGCAGCTCCACACCGGGACGGCGGGATGAAAAACTGTTTTTT
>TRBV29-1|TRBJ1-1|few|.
CSVALMEGSTEAFF
TGCAGCGTTGCTCTTATGGAGGGGTCGACTGAAGCTTTCTTT
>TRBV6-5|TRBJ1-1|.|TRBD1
CASSYPPGTDMNTEAFF
TGTGCCAGCAGTTACCCTCCCGGGACAGACATGAACACTGAAGCTTTCTTT
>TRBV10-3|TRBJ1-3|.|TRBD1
CAISESDRGPTGNTIYF
TGTGCCATCAGTGAGTCAGACAGGGGCCCAACTGGAAACACCATATATTTT
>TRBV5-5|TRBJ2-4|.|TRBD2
CASSRGLAGDENIQYF
TGTGCCAGCAGCCGCGGACTAGCGGGAGATGAAAACATTCAGTACTTC
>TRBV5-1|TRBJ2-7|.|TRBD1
CASTRQGARNDEQYF
TGCGCCAGCACACGACAGGGGGCCCGGAACGACGAGCAGTACTTC
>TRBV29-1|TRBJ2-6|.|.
CSVVLTPGANVLTF
TGCAGCGTTGTGCTCACCCCTGGGGCCAACGTCCTGACTTTC
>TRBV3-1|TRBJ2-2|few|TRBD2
CASSRTSVANTGELFF
TGTGCCAGCAGCAGGACTAGCGTCGCGAACACCGGGGAGCTGTTTTTT
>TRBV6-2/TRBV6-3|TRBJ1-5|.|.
CASSYFGRVPGNQPQHF
TGTGCCAGCAGTTACTTTGGCAGGGTCCCAGGCAATCAGCCCCAGCATTTT
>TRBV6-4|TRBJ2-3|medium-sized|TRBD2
CASSGAGGGTDTQYF
TGTGCCAGCAGTGGAGCGGGAGGAGGCACAGATACGCAGTATTTT
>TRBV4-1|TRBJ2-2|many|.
CASSHGKNTGELFF
TGCGCCAGCAGCCATGGCAAGAACACCGGGGAGCTGTTTTTT
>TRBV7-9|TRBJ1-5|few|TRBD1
CASSLDRIGSNQPQHF
TGTGCCAGCAGCCTGGACAGGATTGGAAGCAATCAGCCCCAGCATTTT
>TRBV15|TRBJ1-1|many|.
CATSSRGAEAFF
TGTGCCACCAGCAGCCGAGGGGCTGAAGCTTTCTTT
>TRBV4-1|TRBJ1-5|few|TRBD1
CASSQELGDRTQPQHF
TGCGCCAGCAGCCAAGAACTTGGGGACAGGACTCAGCCCCAGCATTTT
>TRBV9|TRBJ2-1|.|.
CASSERDSYNEQFF
TGTGCCAGCAGCGAGAGAGACAGCTACAATGAGCAGTTCTTC
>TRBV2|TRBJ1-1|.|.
CASRKDGTNTEAFF
TGTGCCAGCAGGAAGGACGGGACGAACACTGAAGCTTTCTTT
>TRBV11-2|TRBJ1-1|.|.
CASSLRVSPEAFF
TGTGCCAGCAGCTTAAGGGTTAGCCCTGAAGCTTTCTTT
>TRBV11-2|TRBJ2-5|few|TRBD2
CASSSTRLAGQETQYF
TGTGCCAGCAGCTCCACCCGACTAGCGGGACAAGAGACCCAGTACTTC
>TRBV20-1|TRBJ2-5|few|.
CSARRVEETQYF
TGCAGTGCTAGAAGGGTGGAAGAGACCCAGTACTTC
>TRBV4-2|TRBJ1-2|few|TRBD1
CASSQGQNYGYTF
TGTGCCAGCAGCCAGGGACAGAACTATGGCTACACCTTC
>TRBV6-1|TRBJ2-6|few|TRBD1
CASTTRQGAAGANVLTF
TGTGCCAGCACCACCCGTCAGGGGGCGGCGGGGGCCAACGTCCTGACTTTC
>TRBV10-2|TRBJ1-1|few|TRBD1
CASSEQGQSTEAFF
TGCGCCAGCAGTGAGCAGGGACAGTCGACTGAAGCTTTCTTT
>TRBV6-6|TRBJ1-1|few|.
CASRGGNTEAFF
TGTGCCAGCAGGGGGGGCAACACTGAAGCTTTCTTT
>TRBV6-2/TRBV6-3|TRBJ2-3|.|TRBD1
CASSPGGQGADTQYF
TGTGCCAGCAGCCCCGGGGGACAGGGGGCAGATACGCAGTATTTT
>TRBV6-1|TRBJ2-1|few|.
CASSEIWGYNEQFF
TGTGCCAGCAGTGAAATTTGGGGGTACAATGAGCAGTTCTTC
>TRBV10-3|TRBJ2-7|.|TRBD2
CAISEVGTSGRSSYEQYF
TGTGCCATCAGTGAGGTGGGGACTAGCGGGAGGAGCTCCTACGAGCAGTACTTC
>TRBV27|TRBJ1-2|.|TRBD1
CASSFTGDVNGYTF
TGTGCCAGCAGCTTCACAGGGGATGTCAATGGCTACACCTTC
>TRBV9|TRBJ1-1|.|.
CASSVADTEAFF
TGTGCCAGCAGCGTAGCAGACACTGAAGCTTTCTTT
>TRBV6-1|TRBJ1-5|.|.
CASSGRLERPQHF
TGTGCCAGCAGTGGCCGTCTTGAGAGACCCCAGCATTTT
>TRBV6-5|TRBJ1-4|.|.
CASSYEWGDEKLFF
TGTGCCAGCAGTTACGAGTGGGGGGATGAAAAACTGTTTTTT
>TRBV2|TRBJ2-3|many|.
CASSEEGQNLDTQYF
TGTGCCAGCAGTGAAGAAGGCCAGAACCTGGATACGCAGTATTTT